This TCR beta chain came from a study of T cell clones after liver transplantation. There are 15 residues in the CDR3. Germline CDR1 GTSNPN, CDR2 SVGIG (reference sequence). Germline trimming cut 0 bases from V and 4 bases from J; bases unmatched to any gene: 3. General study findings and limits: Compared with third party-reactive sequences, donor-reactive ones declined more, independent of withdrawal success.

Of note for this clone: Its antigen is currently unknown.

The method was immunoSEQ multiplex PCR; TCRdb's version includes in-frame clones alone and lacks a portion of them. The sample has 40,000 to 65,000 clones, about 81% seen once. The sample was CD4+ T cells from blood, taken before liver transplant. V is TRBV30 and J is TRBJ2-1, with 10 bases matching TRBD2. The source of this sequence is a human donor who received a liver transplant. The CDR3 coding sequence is TGTGCCTGGAGTGTGGTTAGCGGGAGGTACAATGAGCAGTTCTTC. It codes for CAWSVVSGRYNEQFF.